The text below deals with one T cell receptor beta chain. This clone's antigen is unknown. No much larger clone exists at a distance of one base, and base qualities are not known. These data originate in a study of T cell changes during pregnancy in multiple sclerosis (dated by TCRdb to 2018 to 2020). Notes on the research overall: In women with multiple sclerosis, the researchers looked at how the T cell repertoire shifted as pregnancy progressed.

The CDR3 starts with the cysteine, ends with the phenylalanine, and has 16 residues. Only the CDR3 part of the read is kept: 48 bases, read in frame from the first base. Trimming at the junction amounts to 5 bases on V and 0 bases on J, and the germline ends lie 15 bases apart. CDR1 and CDR2 were assigned from the germline V gene (reference sequence) as LNHDA and SQIVND. The library was built by means of the immunoSEQ multiplex PCR assay. Drawn from immuneACCESS, this table holds only the in-frame rearrangements with V and J called that TCRdb kept. Clones are partly lost; checked studies trace under half to an unresolved V gene and leave the rest unexplained. Here the sample has 55,000 to 70,000 clones; 93% occur a single time. The leading ten clones occupy 1.8% of the sample.

This receptor chain uses TRBV19 and TRBJ2-3; a weak D assignment points to TRBD2 (5 bases agree). Sequencing used peripheral blood, obtained after pregnancy. The TCR was taken from a female donor with multiple sclerosis, enrolled in a pregnancy study. The CDR3 protein: CASSRLAPGSTDTQYF. Read as DNA, the sequence is TGTGCCAGTAGTCGCTTAGCGCCAGGAAGCACAGATACGCAGTATTTT.